This T cell receptor (beta chain) was observed in a study of blood T cells in healthy people across ages (dated by TCRdb to about 2015). Some background on the complete study: In model experiments, template switching captured about one uniquely barcoded TCR beta cDNA molecule for every two T cells. Age-related changes in TCR beta repertoire diversity were measured in the study by deep sequencing normalized with unique cDNA molecular identifiers. The donors were split into four age groups: young (average about 16 years), middle-aged (about 40), aged (around 67) and long-lived (82). To avoid experimental bias, donors of different ages were randomly spread across the sequencing lanes. Using the same blood draw, the study looked at two additional independent replicas of 1 million unique cDNA reads for two donors, one aged 18 to 29 and the other aged 80 or older.

Trimming takes 2 bases off V and 4 bases off J; junction bases not matched to a gene: 4. Its CDR3 holds 15 amino acids, cysteine through phenylalanine. Just CDR3 DNA is preserved here, 45 bases in frame from base 1. Library prep was done by 5' RACE. Instrument used: Illumina HiSeq 2500. The second PCR ran for roughly 6 to 11 cycles and used a J-beta primer mix along with a sample-barcoded 5' primer. Each TCR beta cDNA molecule received a unique molecular identifier from a template-switch 5' adaptor carrying 12 random nucleotides. At least 2.5 million CDR3-containing paired-end reads were obtained from each sample. The Mint cDNA synthesis kit, primed by a TRBC-specific oligonucleotide, was used to synthesize first-strand cDNA from all RNA. After uracil-DNA glycosylase treatment, a first 18-cycle PCR used universal primers M1SS and BC2_uni_R on all cDNA. The authors' analysis ran thus. Normalization of each sample was performed by random selection of 1 million high-quality reads, each carrying a distinct molecular identifier. Instead of being binned into consensus sequences, reads that shared molecular identifiers were thrown out. CDR3 identification, clonotype clustering and error correction used MiTCR with a Q25 quality threshold and the strictest error-elimination algorithm. A nonparametric unseen species model with Euler transformation was used to estimate lower-bound total TCR beta diversity. TCRdb reran the public reads through fastp at Q25 and MiXCR, keeping productive beta chains. Rows with a matching CDR3 protein are joined into one entry that keeps the most common DNA and genes. The V and J calls shown here were made by TCRdb, not taken from the authors' results. The sample table contains more than 650,000 distinct CDR3 sequences; only one count was recorded for 20% to 25% of them. About 22% of the sample goes to the ten largest clones.

The donors were some 36 Caucasian individuals from Russia, aged 6 to 90 years, who were systemically healthy. Approximately 10 milliliters of peripheral blood were collected from each donor into EDTA-treated Vacutainer tubes. Ficoll-Paque density-gradient centrifugation was used to isolate PBMCs, with at least 6 million per sample. Trizol reagent was used to extract total RNA from PBMCs, with at least 5 micrograms per sample. For every donor, an aliquot of PBMCs went through flow cytometry to measure the percentages of naive CD45RAhigh/CD27high T cells. The full study reports these points: Because the CMV infection status of the donors was unknown, age-related changes in expanded clonotypes may potentially have been confounded. Estimates of total diversity from one million sequenced T cells were regarded as lower bounds and underestimates. Compared with the aged group, the long-lived group had more naive CD4+ T cells, fewer expanded clones and increased TCR diversity, suggesting age selection. The percentage of naive T cells measured by flow cytometry correlated strongly with observed TCR beta diversity. Since profiling was done on bulk unsorted PBMCs, naive and antigen-experienced compartments could not be conclusively compared. Observed TCR beta diversity per million T cells fell roughly linearly with age, and a significant reduction was already apparent by age around 44.

Regarding this clonotype: The antigen it binds to is not known. Base qualities are not at hand, and no much larger clone is one base apart.

The rearrangement combines TRBV12-3 or TRBV12-4 with TRBJ2-7; TRBD2 lines up with 11 middle nucleotides. Source material: blood. This clonotype was sampled from a man between 65 and 85 years old in good health. The CDR3 in this case is CASSLITSGGYEQYF. The DNA sequence follows: TGTGCCAGCAGTTTAATTACTAGCGGGGGTTACGAGCAGTACTTC.